This TCR beta chain was documented in a study of CD8+ T cells in alopecia areata. Study background: The graft donors were 6-12-month-old C3H/HeJ mice with spontaneous alopecia, and their skin went to roughly 7-10-week-old female C3H/HeJ mice. General observations from the study: Affected lesional scalp, above all in alopecia totalis/universalis, was more clonal than normal scalp. Against the mouse data, patients shared TCRs less clearly, possibly for HLA reasons. Sequences from scalp samples also cover resident alphabeta T cells of normal skin.

About this clone: The antigen is not known. The genes and germline here are from mouse. The read ends 4 residues shy of where the CDR3 ends; the end is completed using the germline J gene.

cDNA prepared by RNA extraction and subsequent reverse transcription served as the template for sequencing. Measured with immunoSEQ multiplex PCR; TCRdb has only the in-frame clones, and not every one. Singletons are absent from the sample, which has some 120,000 clones. Trimming took 1 base from V and 0 from J; bases not matched to a gene: 3. There are 17 residues in the CDR3. Per germline, CDR1 NSQYPW and CDR2 LRSPGD (reference sequence). Sequencing was carried out using lesional skin. The chain employs TRBV1 and TRBJ1-4; 9 bases align to TRBD1. The clonotype originates from a C3H/HeJ mouse with alopecia areata. MHC haplotype here: H2-k. CDR3 sequence reads: CTCSAAGQGFSNERLFF. CDR3 bases read: TGCACCTGCAGTGCAGCGGGACAGGGATTTTCCAACGAA.